This T cell receptor beta chain is drawn from a study of T cell changes during pregnancy in multiple sclerosis (dated by TCRdb to 2018 to 2020). For the wider study: Changes in the T cell repertoire over the course of pregnancy were examined in this study in women with multiple sclerosis.

To prepare the library, the immunoSEQ multiplex PCR assay was applied. In its TCRdb copy, this immuneACCESS table keeps in-frame sequences only and misses some clones. Where compared with another copy, unresolved V genes explain less than half of these, and the others have no known cause. Present in this sample are around 35,000 clones, 90% of which were seen just once. Roughly 4.8% of the sample rests with the top ten. Points on this clone: The antigen this receptor binds is unknown. No base quality information exists; no much larger clone differs at one position.

V is cut back by 5 bases and J by 6 bases, with 9 bases in the junction unmatched. The CDR3 contains 16 residues, cysteine and phenylalanine counted. The kept DNA is CDR3 alone, 48 bases in frame from the first base. CDR1 MNHEY and CDR2 SMNVEV are derived from the germline V gene (reference sequence). The starting material was CD8+ T cells from peripheral blood mononuclear cells, obtained after pregnancy. The receptor comes from a female donor with multiple sclerosis, enrolled in a pregnancy study. The receptor chain draws on TRBV27 and TRBJ2-2, and TRBD1 aligns with 10 junction nucleotides. The CDR3 region reads CASSTWTGGEAGELFF. The sequenced DNA is TGTGCCAGCAGTACCTGGACAGGGGGTGAGGCCGGGGAGCTGTTTTTT.